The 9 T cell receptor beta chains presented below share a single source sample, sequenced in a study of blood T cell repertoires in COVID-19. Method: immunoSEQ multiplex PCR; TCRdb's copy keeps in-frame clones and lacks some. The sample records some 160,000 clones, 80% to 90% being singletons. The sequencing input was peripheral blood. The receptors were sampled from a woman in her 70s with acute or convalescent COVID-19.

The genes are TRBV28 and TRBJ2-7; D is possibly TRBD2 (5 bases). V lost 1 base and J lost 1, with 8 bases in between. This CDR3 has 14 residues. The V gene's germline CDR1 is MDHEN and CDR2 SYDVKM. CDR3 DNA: TGTGCCAGCAGTTTATTTGGACTTTCCTACGAGCAGTACTTC. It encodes CASSLFGLSYEQYF.

The CDR3 loop is CAIRSESGTSGGAFFRSQFF. In DNA, the CDR3 is TGTGCCATCAGATCCGAAAGTGGGACTAGCGGGGGGGCCTTCTTTCGGTCACAGTTCTTC. The chain employs TRBV10-3 and TRBJ2-1; the match to TRBD2 covers 16 bases. In germline, CDR1 is ENHRY, CDR2 SYGVKD. The CDR3 is made up of 20 amino acids. J was trimmed by 13 bases and V by 6 bases; bases with no gene match: 24.

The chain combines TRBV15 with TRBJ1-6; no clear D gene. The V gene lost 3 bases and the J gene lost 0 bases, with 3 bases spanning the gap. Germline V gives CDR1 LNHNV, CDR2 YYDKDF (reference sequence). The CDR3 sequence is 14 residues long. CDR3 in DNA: TGTGCCACCAGCAGGAGCTCCTATAATTCACCCCTCCACTTT. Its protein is CATSRSSYNSPLHF.

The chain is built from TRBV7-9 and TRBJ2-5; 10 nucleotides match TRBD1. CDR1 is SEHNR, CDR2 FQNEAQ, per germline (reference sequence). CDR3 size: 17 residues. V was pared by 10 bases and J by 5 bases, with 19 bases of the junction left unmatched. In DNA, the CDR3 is TGTGCCACCTCGGACAGGGGGTTGTCTGTTTTTACGGAGACCCAGTACTTC. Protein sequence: CATSDRGLSVFTETQYF.

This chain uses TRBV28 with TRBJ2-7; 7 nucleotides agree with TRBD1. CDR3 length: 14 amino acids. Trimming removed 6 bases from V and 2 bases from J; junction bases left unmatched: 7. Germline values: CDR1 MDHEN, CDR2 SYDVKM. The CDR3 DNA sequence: TGTGCCAGCAGGGACAGGTTCCAACCCTACGAGCAGTACTTC. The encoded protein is CASRDRFQPYEQYF. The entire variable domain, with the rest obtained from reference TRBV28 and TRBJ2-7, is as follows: DVKVTQSSRYLVKRTGEKVFLECVQDMDHENMFWYRQDPGLGLRLIYFSYDVKMKEKGDIPEGYSVSREKKERFSLILESASTNQTSMYLCASRDRFQPYEQYFGPGTRLTVT.

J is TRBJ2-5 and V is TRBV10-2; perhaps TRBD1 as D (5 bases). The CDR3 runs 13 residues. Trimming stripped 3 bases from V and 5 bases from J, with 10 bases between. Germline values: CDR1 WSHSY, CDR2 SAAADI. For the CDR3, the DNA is TGCGCCAGCAGTGACAGGGCGCTTGAGACCCAGTACTTC. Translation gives CASSDRALETQYF.

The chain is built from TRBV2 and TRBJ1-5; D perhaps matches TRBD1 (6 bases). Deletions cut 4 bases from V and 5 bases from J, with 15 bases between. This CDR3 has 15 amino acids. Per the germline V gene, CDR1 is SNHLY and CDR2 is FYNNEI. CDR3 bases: TGTGCCAGCAGTGGTTGGGGGGGCTTGGATCAGCCCCAGCATTTT. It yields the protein CASSGWGGLDQPQHF.

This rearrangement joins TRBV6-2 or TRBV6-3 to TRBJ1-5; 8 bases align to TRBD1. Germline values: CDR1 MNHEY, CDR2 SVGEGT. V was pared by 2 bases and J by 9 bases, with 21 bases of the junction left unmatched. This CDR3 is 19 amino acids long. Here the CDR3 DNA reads TGTGCCAGCAGTTACCGGACCAAATGGAGGACAGGGAAGGTTGGGCCCCAGCATTTT. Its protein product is CASSYRTKWRTGKVGPQHF.

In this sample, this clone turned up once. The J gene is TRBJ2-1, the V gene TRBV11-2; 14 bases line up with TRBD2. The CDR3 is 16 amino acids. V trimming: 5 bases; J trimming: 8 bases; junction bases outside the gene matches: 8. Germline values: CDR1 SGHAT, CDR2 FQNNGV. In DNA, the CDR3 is TGTGCCAGCAGCCCCCCGACTAGCGGGAGGGCCCATGAGCAGTTCTTC. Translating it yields CASSPPTSGRAHEQFF.